There are a few counts of the clone carrying this TCR beta chain. Resolution of symptoms, clearance, or two negative PCRs was present in recovered Cohort 3 donors. The CDR3 is made up of 13 amino acids. Germline V gene sequence: CDR1 MDHEN, CDR2 SYDVKM. V was pared by 8 bases and J by 3 bases, with 11 bases between. The repertoire was sequenced with immunoSEQ multiplex PCR; TCRdb's copy has only in-frame clones and lacks some. The sample gives 390,000 or so clones, around nine tenths of which show up once; roughly 10% is in the top ten. The data belong to a study of blood T cell repertoires in COVID-19.

Specimen: PBMCs or T cells enriched from blood (not recorded which). The rearrangement joins TRBV28 to TRBJ1-5; perhaps TRBD1 as D (5 bases). The clonotype was recovered from a woman aged 50 to 60 who had recovered from COVID-19. The CDR3 DNA follows: TGTGCCAGCCAAGACAGCCCCAATCAGCCCCAGCATTTT. Translating it yields CASQDSPNQPQHF.